This record concerns one TCR beta chain sequence. The specificity of this receptor is unknown. It has no much larger one-base neighbor in the sample; base qualities were not kept. Libraries were built with the immunoSEQ multiplex PCR assay. For the multiplex PCR, a mixture combining 60 forward primers for TCR Vbeta segments and 13 reverse primers for TCR Jbeta segments was used. A multiplex PCR assay on genomic DNA amplified the CDR3 region of rearranged TCR beta genes. On the Illumina HiSeq System, the amplified TCR beta libraries were sequenced as 87-base-pair reads. The paper's data handling went like this. In a later analysis, tens of millions of unique TCR beta chains were counted across the approximately 640 repertoires, and about 10 million of these chains were shared by at least two donors. Raw reads were error-corrected and collapsed into unique sequences by a nearest-neighbor algorithm in which closely related sequences were merged to remove PCR and sequencing errors. V, D and J gene segments were assigned by aligning CDR3 sequences to IMGT reference sequences. Each retained sequence needed at least a six-nucleotide match to both a V gene segment and a J gene segment. A rearrangement was called productive if the CDR3 had no stop codons and remained in frame with V and J, and every other rearrangement was called non-productive. Following IMGT convention, CDR3 was defined as the stretch from the second conserved V-encoded cysteine to the conserved J-encoded phenylalanine. The earlier analysis of about 570 of the donors excluded any sequence lacking an unambiguous match to a single V gene segment. In an earlier analysis of around 600 of the donors, V segments were called functional above 56.7% productive rearrangements and were called segregating when the between-donor standard deviation exceeded 5%. A statistical classification framework was built to diagnose cytomegalovirus status from the catalog of TCR beta chain sequences. V and J gene assignment, in a later analysis, came from comparing TCR nucleotide sequences with IMGT/GENE-DB human TR gene sequences. A later analysis assigned CDR3 sequences and most-parsimonious VDJ recombination scenarios with the TCRdist pipeline. In a later analysis, every TCR beta chain was defined by the combination of its CDR3 amino acid sequence and its V-gene family, and reads without a unique V-gene family were dropped. To address suspected cross-contamination and a sequencing artifact, a later analysis removed roughly 580 highly shared, low-generation-probability nucleotide sequences. In a later analysis, a clonal expansion index was calculated for each public chain from normalized within-repertoire ranks of inferred template counts. In a later analysis, generation probabilities were computed with a VDJ recombination model fitted to out-of-frame rearrangements, and the resulting probabilities were checked against IGoR. In a later analysis, hypergeometric tests were used to score TCR-TCR, TCR-HLA and TCR-CMV co-occurrence, with a repertoire-size bias correction applied to TCR pairs. False discovery rates were estimated in a later analysis by permuting HLA or CMV assignments 20 times. A later analysis grouped co-occurring TCRs with DBSCAN, adding TCRdist sequence similarity when clustering within HLA-allele-positive subsets. Repertoires with fewer than 30,000 or more than 120,000 public chains, plus five repertoires with anomalous nucleotide sharing, were excluded from co-occurrence clustering. TCRdb's version of the immuneACCESS table is confined to in-frame rearrangements and falls short of the full clone set. An unresolved V gene accounts for under half of the shortfall where checked; the remainder is of unknown origin. For V, J and clone size, that table is used; D and trimming come from the DNA. In this sample the table shows some 130,000 clones, roughly 80% of which occur a single time. Of the sample, over 3% is held by the ten largest clones.

In total, over 600 healthy bone marrow donors made up the cohort. Cohort members were all nominally healthy when sampled, although unrecorded immune exposures were likely present. The donor was CMV seronegative and was included in the group of a few hundred seronegative cohort members. A peripheral blood sample was provided by each donor, and peripheral blood mononuclear cells were used for TCR beta sequencing. Genomic DNA was extracted from the blood cell samples with the Qiagen DNeasy Blood Extraction Kit. The source of the sample is a study of cytomegalovirus exposure and HLA in healthy donors (dated by TCRdb to between 2016 and 2019). Looking at the study overall: An earlier analysis of approximately 550 of the donors reported more than 250 Gb of sequence data and roughly 110 million unique TCR beta sequences from around 200 million T cells. Approximately 310 gigabases of sequencing data and around 87 million unique TCR sequences were included in an early release covering about 620 HLA-typed donors. Among the roughly 410 genotyped donors, roughly 80% belonged to the genetic ancestry cluster associated with self-reported Caucasian donors. The aim of the study was to test whether cataloging public T cell receptors could identify signatures of past pathogen exposure. Using immunosequencing, the study profiled T cell repertoires from some 670 subjects and related those repertoires to cytomegalovirus serostatus. In addition to the first cohort of roughly 700 subjects, a separate validation cohort of 130 or so different subjects was used. High-throughput TCR immunosequencing, statistical association of individual TCRs with disease status, and machine learning were combined to predict cytomegalovirus infection status. A later analysis re-examined previously published TCR beta repertoires from about 700 donors and added high-resolution HLA genotyping to investigate patterns of TCR occurrence. Rather than using new phenotypic data, the later analysis identified candidate immune exposures from TCR beta sequences and from how often those sequences occurred across donors. To decide whether each TCR beta V gene segment behaved as functional or pseudogenic, an earlier analysis of 587 of the donors relied on high-throughput TCR beta sequencing. Donor age, sex, ethnicity and CMV serostatus were collected together with the repertoire data. A later genetic analysis used genome-wide SNP genotypes for about three fifths of the 666 donors, treating that subset as a discovery cohort. Every repertoire in the discovery cohort had been generated on one and the same sequencing platform. Class I and class II HLA loci were covered by the typing at four-digit resolution. Typing coverage differed by locus: A, B, C, DRB1 and DQB1 were typed in roughly 629-630 donors, DQA1 in about 510, DPA1 in around 580, and DPB1 in roughly 470. Because of strong linkage in the cohort, 4 to 6 DR-DQ haplotypes were treated as single units for association and clustering. Among some 410 genotyped donors of the cohort, an average of around 240,000 unique TCR beta nucleotide sequences were sequenced per donor, roughly 20% of them non-productive.

Study-wide findings and limitations: A group of highly shared sequence variants was considered likely to be a technical artifact of the sequencing pipeline. The cohort was sequenced for TCR beta chains only, and without alpha or paired-chain data the features that could be detected were limited. In a later analysis, around 17,000 TCR beta sequences were associated with specific HLA alleles at a false discovery rate of 0.05. When HLA alleles, especially DR and DQ, strongly co-occurred, TCR associations were difficult to assign to individual alleles. Because counts were too low, under 20 rarely observed V segments, including chromosome 9 orphons, were left out of the earlier analysis of some 640 of the donors. Immune exposure information for the cohort was limited to CMV serostatus. Compared with the 666-donor mean, donors in an Asian-associated ancestry cluster had fewer N-insertions in productive TCRs, according to a later genetic analysis. The authors suggested that the approach could potentially be extended to other disease states and immunological phenotypes. Most CMV-associated TCR beta chains appeared to be HLA-restricted in a later analysis, and the HLA associations seemed to be driven largely by CMV exposure. In vitro tests confirmed that a few of the cytomegalovirus-associated TCR beta chains recognize cytomegalovirus antigens. A further reported finding was that TCR beta sequences accurately predicted the HLA-A and HLA-B alleles for most subjects in the first cohort. A later analysis reported that several top co-occurrence clusters appeared linked to parvovirus B19, influenza, CMV and Epstein-Barr virus. According to a later analysis, TCR association rates differed among HLA loci, with DRB1 alleles showing the most associated TCRs and HLA-C alleles showing the fewest. Because HLA typing was unavailable for some donors at each locus, only the typed subset was used in association tests. The classifier was reported to diagnose cytomegalovirus status with high specificity and sensitivity in both the original cohort and the validation cohort. The study gave a list of some 150 TCR beta chains associated with cytomegalovirus. While some public TCRs were present in many individuals, most TCR sequences turned up only very rarely across donors. A later analysis found that HLA-associated TCR beta chains were more clonally expanded and had lower generation probabilities than equally common non-associated chains. Correlated functional status among segregating V segments might reflect linkage disequilibrium, but an unknown experimental factor could not be ruled out. Roughly uniform sequencing depth across donors was assumed in presence/absence analyses, although this assumption may not hold. An earlier analysis of approximately 500 of the donors showed that most TCR beta V segments appeared in productive rearrangements either about 87% or about 30% of the time, which broadly matched IMGT annotations. In a later genetic analysis, a missense DCLRE1C variant was associated with V-gene and J-gene trimming of TCR beta chains, and the association was replicated in an independent cohort.

This TCR was sampled from a female donor in good health and CMV-seronegative. Sequencing was performed on PBMCs.

The CDR3 region: CAIQDRDGADTQYF. The DNA sequence is TGTGCCATCCAGGACAGGGATGGAGCAGATACGCAGTATTTT. The chain employs TRBV10-3 and TRBJ2-3, and 8 junction bases match TRBD1. The germline V gene supplies CDR1 ENHRY and CDR2 SYGVKD. The cysteine opens and the phenylalanine closes a CDR3 of 14 amino acids. Only CDR3 DNA remains: 42 bases, in frame from the first base. V is cut back by 8 bases and J by 4 bases, with 8 bases in the junction unmatched.